This TCR beta chain was identified in a study of CD8 T cells in Susac syndrome. In the study overall: Patients with Susac syndrome were therapy-naive, on corticosteroids, or on intravenous immunoglobulin alone at the time that blood was drawn.

Random-hexamer reverse transcription was applied to about 0.5 to 1 ug RNA. TCR beta CDR3 was amplified by immunoSEQ covering 54 Vbeta and 13 Jbeta. From the immunoSEQ multiplex PCR reads, TCRdb called clonotypes with MiXCR, one entry per CDR3 protein. The sample lists under 200,000 distinct CDR3 sequences; roughly nine tenths were seen once. J gave up 0 bases and V 5 bases, and 9 bases lay outside the gene matches. Germline CDR1 reads SNHLY; CDR2 reads FYNNEI. The CDR3 covers 16 residues. TEMRA cells were FACS-enriched, while CD8+ and CD4+ T cells were negatively isolated. The sequenced sample was CD4+ T cells from PBMCs. The V gene is TRBV2, the J gene TRBJ2-7; TRBD2 matches at 8 bases. The receptor was isolated from a human donor with Susac syndrome. The CDR3 DNA sequence: TGTGCCAGCAGTTTCATCATAGCGGGGAGCTCCTACGAGCAGTACTTC. It encodes CASSFIIAGSSYEQYF.